What follows is one T cell receptor (beta chain) and its context. Its specificity is not known. This record belongs to a study of T cell responses to AZD1222 COVID-19 vaccine. Points from the study as a whole: Across the whole spike, CD4 TCRs peaked at regions 160-218 and 743-854. Unmutated variant regions are reportedly the target of nearly half of TCRs that are spike-specific. The sample set comprised mostly white British donors with more females, and clonal diversity was possibly underestimated. Spike-specific TCRs gained breadth and depth after people received two AZD1222 doses.

Some clones are missing from TCRdb's copy, which holds only in-frame ones; the method was immunoSEQ multiplex PCR. There are tens of thousands of clones in the sample; over 65% occur only once, and 25% to 30% lies in the top ten. The germline V gene encodes CDR1 SGHTA and CDR2 FQGTGA. Losses at the gene ends were 5 bases for V and 1 base for J; bases not matched to a gene: 3. This CDR3 has 14 amino acids. The chain carries TRBV7-3 and TRBJ1-1, with 8 bases identical to TRBD1. The clonotype originates from an adult who received the MenACWY meningococcal vaccine as a control. The sequenced sample was peripheral blood, obtained 28 days after the second dose of the MenACWY control vaccine. CDR3: CASSPTGGNTEAFF. The CDR3 DNA follows: TGTGCCAGCAGCCCAACAGGGGGGAACACTGAAGCTTTCTTT.